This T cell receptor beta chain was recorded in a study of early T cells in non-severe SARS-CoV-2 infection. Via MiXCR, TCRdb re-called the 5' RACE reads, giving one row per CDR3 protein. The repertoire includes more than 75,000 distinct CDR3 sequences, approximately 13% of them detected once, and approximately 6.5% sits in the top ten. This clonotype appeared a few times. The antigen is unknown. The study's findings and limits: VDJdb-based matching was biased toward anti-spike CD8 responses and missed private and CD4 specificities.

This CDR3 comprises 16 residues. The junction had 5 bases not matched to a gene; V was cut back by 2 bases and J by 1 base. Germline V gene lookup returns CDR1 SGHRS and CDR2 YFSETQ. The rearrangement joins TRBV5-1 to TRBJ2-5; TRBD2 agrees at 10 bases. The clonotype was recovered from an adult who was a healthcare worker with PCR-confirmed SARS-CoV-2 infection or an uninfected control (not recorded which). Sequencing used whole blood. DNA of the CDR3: TGCGCCAGCAGCTTCGCGACTAGCGGGCTCCAAGAGACCCAGTACTTC. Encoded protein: CASSFATSGLQETQYF.